This T cell receptor (beta chain) was sequenced in a study of T cell repertoires in cytomegalovirus infection. The wider study: Both a matching HLA type and CMV infection were indicated by public TCR beta signatures.

One entry per CDR3 protein results from TCRdb running MiXCR on the reads. The sample consists of a few hundred thousand distinct CDR3 sequences, 15% to 20% of them appearing once. Trimming removed 1 base from V and 1 base from J, with 4 bases in between. The germline V gene has CDR1 LNHNV and CDR2 YYDKDF (reference sequence). CDR3 length: 13 amino acids. This sequence originates from a human donor in good health (CMV status not recorded). Some clones in this sample may be carry-over from other donors' samples. V and J are TRBV15 and TRBJ1-1; D ambiguous. Source material: CD8+ T cells from PBMCs. The CDR3 sequence is CATSRGWNTEAFF. The CDR3 DNA is TGTGCCACCAGCAGAGGCTGGAACACTGAAGCTTTCTTT. The entire variable domain, with the rest obtained from reference TRBV15 and TRBJ1-1, is as follows: DAMVIQNPRYQVTQFGKPVTLSCSQTLNHNVMYWYQQKSSQAPKLLFHYYDKDFNNEADTPDNFQSRRPNTSFCFLDIRSPGLGDTAMYLCATSRGWNTEAFFGQGTRLTVV.